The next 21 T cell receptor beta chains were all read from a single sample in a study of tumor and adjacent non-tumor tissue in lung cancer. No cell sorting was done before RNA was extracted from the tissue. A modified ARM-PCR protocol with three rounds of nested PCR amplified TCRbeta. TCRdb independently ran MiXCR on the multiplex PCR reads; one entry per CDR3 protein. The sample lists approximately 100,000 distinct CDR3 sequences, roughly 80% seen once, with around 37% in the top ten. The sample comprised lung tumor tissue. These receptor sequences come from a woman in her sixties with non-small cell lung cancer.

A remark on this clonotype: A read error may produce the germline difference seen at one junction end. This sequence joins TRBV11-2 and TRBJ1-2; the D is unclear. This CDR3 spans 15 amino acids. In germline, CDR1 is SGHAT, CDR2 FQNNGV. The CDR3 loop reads CASGLEAGGLYGYTF. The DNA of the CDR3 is TGTGCCAGCGGCTTAGAGGCCGGAGGGCTGTATGGCTACACCTTC.

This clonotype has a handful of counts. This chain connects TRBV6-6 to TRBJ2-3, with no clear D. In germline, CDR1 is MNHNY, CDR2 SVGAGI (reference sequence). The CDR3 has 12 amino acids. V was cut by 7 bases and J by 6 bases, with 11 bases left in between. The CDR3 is CASTAALDTQYF. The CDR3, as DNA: TGTGCCAGCACCGCCGCCCTGGATACGCAGTATTTT.

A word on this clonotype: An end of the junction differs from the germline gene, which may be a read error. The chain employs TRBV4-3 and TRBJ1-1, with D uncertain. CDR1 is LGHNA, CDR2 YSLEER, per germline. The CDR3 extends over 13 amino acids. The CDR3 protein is CASSQDSAWEVFF. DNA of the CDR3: TGCGCCAGCAGCCAAGATTCTGCATGGGAAGTTTTCTTT.

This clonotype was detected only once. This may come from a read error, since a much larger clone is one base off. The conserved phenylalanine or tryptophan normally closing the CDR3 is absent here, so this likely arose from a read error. CDR3 DNA sequence: TGTGCCAGCAGCTATGCCACAGATACGCAGTATTTG. Residues: CASSYATDTQYL. The chain links TRBV12-3 or TRBV12-4 to TRBJ2-3; D is undetermined. This CDR3 has 12 residues. V dropped 6 bases and J dropped 2 bases, with 6 bases sitting between them.

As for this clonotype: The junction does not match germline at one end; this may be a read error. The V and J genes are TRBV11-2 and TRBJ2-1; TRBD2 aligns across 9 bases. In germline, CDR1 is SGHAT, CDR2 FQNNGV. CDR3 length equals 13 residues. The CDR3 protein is CVSSGRIRNEQFF. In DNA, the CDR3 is TGTGTCAGCAGCGGGAGGATTCGCAATGAGCAGTTCTTC.

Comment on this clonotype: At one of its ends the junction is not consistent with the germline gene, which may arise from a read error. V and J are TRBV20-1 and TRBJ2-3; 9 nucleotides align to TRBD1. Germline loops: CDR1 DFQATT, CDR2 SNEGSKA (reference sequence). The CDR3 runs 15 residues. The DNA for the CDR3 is TGCATTGCTAGTAGTGACAGGGGGTTGAAAGATACGCAGTATTTT. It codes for CIASSDRGLKDTQYF.

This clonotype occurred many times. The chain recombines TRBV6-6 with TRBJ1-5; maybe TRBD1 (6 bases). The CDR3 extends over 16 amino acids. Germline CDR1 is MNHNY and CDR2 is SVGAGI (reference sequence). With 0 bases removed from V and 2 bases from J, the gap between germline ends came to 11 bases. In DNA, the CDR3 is TGTGCCAGCAGTTACTCGCCGAGACAGGGCAATCAGCCCCAGCATTTT. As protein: CASSYSPRQGNQPQHF.

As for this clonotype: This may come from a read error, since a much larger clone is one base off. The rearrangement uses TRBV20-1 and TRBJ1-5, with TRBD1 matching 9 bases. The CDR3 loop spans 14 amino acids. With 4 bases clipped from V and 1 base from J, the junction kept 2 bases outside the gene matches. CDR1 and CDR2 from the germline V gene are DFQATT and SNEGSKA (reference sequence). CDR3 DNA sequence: TGCAGTGCTATGACAGGGGGAAGCAATCAGCCCCAGCATTTT. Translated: CSAMTGGSNQPQHF.

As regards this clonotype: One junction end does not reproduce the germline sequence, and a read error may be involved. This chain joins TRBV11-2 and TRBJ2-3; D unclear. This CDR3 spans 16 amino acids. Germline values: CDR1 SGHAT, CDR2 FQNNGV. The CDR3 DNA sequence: TGTGCCAAGAGCCCCAACAGCGTAATTAGCACAGATACGCGGTATTTT. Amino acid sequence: CAKSPNSVISTDTRYF.

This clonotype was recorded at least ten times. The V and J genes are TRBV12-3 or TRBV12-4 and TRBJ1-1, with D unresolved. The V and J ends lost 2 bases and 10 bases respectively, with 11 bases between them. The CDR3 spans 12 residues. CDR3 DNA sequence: TGTGCCAGCAGTTTATCCGGGAGAAGAGCTTTCTTT. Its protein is CASSLSGRRAFF.

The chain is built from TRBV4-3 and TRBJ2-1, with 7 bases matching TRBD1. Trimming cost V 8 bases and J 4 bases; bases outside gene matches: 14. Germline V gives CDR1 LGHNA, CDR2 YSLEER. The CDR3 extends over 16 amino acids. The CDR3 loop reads CASGQDGQVGYNEQFF. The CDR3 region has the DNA TGCGCCAGCGGTCAAGATGGACAGGTTGGGTACAATGAGCAGTTCTTC.

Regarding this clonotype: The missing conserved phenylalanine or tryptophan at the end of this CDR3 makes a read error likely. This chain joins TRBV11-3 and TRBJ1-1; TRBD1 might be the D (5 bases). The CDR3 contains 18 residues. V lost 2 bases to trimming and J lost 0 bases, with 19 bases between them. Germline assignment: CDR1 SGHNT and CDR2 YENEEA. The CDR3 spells CASSLIRPPGRMNTEAFL. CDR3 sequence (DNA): TGTGCCAGCAGCTTAATTAGACCGCCGGGACGGATGAACACTGAAGCTTTCCTT.

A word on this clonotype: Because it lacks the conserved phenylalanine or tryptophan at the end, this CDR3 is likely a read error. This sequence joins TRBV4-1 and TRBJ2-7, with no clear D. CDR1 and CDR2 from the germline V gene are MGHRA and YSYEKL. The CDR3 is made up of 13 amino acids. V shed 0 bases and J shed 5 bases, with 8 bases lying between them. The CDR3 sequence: CASSQDKSDEQYL. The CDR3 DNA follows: TGCGCCAGCAGCCAAGATAAGTCGGACGAGCAGTACTTA.

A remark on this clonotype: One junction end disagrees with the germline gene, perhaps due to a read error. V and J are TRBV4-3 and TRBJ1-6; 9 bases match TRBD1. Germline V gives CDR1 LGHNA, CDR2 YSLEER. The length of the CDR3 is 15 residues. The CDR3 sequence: CASNFGQGNKSPLHF. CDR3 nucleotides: TGTGCCAGCAACTTCGGACAGGGGAATAAATCACCCCTCCACTTT.

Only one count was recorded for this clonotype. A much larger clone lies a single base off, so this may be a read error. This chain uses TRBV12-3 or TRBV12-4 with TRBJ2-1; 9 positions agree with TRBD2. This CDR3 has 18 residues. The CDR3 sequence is CTSSLPPLGGGASYEQFF. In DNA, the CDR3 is TGTACCAGCAGTTTACCCCCTTTAGGCGGGGGGGCTAGTTATGAGCAGTTCTTC.

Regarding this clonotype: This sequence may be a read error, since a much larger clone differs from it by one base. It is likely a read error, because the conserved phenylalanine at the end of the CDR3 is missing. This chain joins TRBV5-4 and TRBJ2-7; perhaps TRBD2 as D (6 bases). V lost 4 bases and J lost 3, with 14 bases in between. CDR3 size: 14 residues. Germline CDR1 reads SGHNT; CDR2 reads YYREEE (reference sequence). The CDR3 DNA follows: TGTGCCAGCAGCCCCGGGACTCTCCTCTACGAGCAGTACTCC. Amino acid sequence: CASSPGTLLYEQYS.

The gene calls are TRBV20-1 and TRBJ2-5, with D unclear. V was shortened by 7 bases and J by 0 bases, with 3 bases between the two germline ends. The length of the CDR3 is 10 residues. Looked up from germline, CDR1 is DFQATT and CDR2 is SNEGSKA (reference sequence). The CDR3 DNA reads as TGCAGTGTTGACCAAGAGACCCAGTACTTC. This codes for CSVDQETQYF.

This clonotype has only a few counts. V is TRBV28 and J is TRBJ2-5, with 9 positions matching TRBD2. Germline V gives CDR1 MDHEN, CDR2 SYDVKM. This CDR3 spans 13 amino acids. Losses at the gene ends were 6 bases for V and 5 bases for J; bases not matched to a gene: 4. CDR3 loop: CASRRGGDETQYF. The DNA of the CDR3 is TGTGCCAGCAGGCGGGGGGGCGATGAGACCCAGTACTTC.

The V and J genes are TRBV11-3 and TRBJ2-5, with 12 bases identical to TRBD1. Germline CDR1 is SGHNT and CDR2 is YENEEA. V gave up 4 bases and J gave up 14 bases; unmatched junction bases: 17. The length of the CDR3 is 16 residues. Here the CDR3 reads CASSSDGTGGLYTYYF. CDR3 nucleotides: TGTGCCAGCAGCTCCGACGGGACAGGGGGCTTATATACCTACTACTTC.

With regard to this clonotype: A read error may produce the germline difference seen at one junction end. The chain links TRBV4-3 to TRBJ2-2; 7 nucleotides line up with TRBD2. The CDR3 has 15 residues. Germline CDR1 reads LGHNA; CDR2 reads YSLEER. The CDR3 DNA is TGCGCCAGCAGCAAAAAGCGGGGAGGCACCGGGGAGATGTTTTTT. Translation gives CASSKKRGGTGEMFF.

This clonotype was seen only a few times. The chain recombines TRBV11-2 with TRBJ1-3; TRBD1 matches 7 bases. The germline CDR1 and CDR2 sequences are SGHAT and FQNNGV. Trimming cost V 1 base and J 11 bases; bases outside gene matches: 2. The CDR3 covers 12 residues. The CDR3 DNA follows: TGTGCCAGCAGCTTAGTTCAGGGGGCCATATATTTT. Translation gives CASSLVQGAIYF.